This T cell receptor (beta chain) was retrieved from a study of cytomegalovirus exposure and HLA in healthy donors. The PCR used 60 Vbeta and 13 Jbeta primers. Generated by immunoSEQ multiplex PCR, the TCRdb table keeps only in-frame clones and is missing some. This sample's table has approximately 110,000 clones. Sequenced input: PBMCs. This TCR came from a man between 18 and 29 years old in good health and CMV-seronegative.

The CDR3 DNA is TGTGCCAGCAGCCCTGAATTAGCGGGAGCCGGAGGGAATGAGCAGTTCTTC. As protein: CASSPELAGAGGNEQFF. This chain uses TRBV7-9 with TRBJ2-1; TRBD2 matches at 9 bases. Looked up from germline, CDR1 is SEHNR and CDR2 is FQNEAQ (reference sequence). The CDR3 extends over 17 amino acids. V shed 5 bases, J shed 7 bases, and the junction held 15 bases outside the gene matches.